This T cell receptor (beta chain) was captured in a study of cytomegalovirus exposure and HLA in healthy donors (dated 2017 in TCRdb). Study-wide context: An earlier analysis of roughly 500 of the donors reported 276 Gb of sequence data and 117 million unique TCR beta sequences obtained from about 179 million T cells. Every repertoire in the discovery cohort had been generated on one and the same sequencing platform. An earlier analysis of 450 to 750 of the donors used high-throughput TCR beta sequencing to judge whether each TCR beta V gene segment behaved as functional or pseudogenic. Among about 410 genotyped donors of the cohort, an average of around 250,000 unique TCR beta nucleotide sequences was sequenced per donor, of which roughly 18% were non-productive. A later genetic analysis used genome-wide SNP genotypes for about 60% of the roughly 670 donors, treating that subset as a discovery cohort. The study combined high-throughput TCR immunosequencing, statistical association of individual TCRs with disease status, and machine learning to predict cytomegalovirus infection status. Besides the first cohort of 666 subjects, a separate validation cohort made up of roughly 130 different subjects was used. HLA typing included class I and class II loci at four-digit resolution. A later analysis re-analyzed previously published TCR beta repertoires from 660 or so donors and added high-resolution HLA genotyping to study TCR occurrence patterns. The study used immunosequencing to profile the T cell repertoires of approximately 640 subjects and linked those repertoires to cytomegalovirus serostatus. The later analysis used no new phenotypic data to find candidate immune exposures, relying instead on TCR beta sequences and their occurrence across donors. Donor age, sex, ethnicity and CMV serostatus were compiled alongside the repertoire data. The number of donors typed differed by locus, with 629-630 for A, B, C, DRB1 and DQB1, around 520 for DQA1, 600 to 610 for DPA1, and roughly 450 for DPB1. The study aimed to test whether cataloging public T cell receptors could reveal signatures of past pathogen exposure. Roughly five DR-DQ haplotypes were handled as single units for association and clustering, since linkage in the cohort was strong. An early release covering 550 to 700 HLA-typed donors comprised around 300 gigabases of sequencing data and around 86 million unique TCR sequences. Of the 398 genotyped donors, approximately 83% fell in the genetic ancestry cluster associated with self-reported Caucasian donors. Summary of the overall study and its limitations: The study gave a list of 150 to 200 TCR beta chains associated with cytomegalovirus. Correlated functional status among segregating V segments might reflect linkage disequilibrium, but an unknown experimental factor could not be ruled out. A later analysis reported that several top co-occurrence clusters appeared linked to parvovirus B19, influenza, CMV and Epstein-Barr virus. Because HLA typing was unavailable for some donors at each locus, only the typed subset was used in association tests. Sequencing depth was assumed to be roughly uniform across donors in the presence/absence analyses, though that assumption may not hold. At a false discovery rate of 0.05, a later analysis linked fewer than 20,000 TCR beta sequences to specific HLA alleles. V-gene and J-gene trimming of TCR beta chains was associated with a missense DCLRE1C variant in a later genetic analysis, and the association was replicated in an independent cohort. Across donors, most TCR sequences were observed very rarely, whereas some public TCRs were present in many individuals. In a later genetic analysis, fewer N-insertions in productive TCRs were reported among donors in an Asian-associated ancestry cluster than the roughly 640-donor mean. The sequencing pipeline was judged likely to have produced a cluster of highly shared sequence variants as a technical artifact. In a later analysis, HLA-associated TCR beta chains showed more clonal expansion and lower generation probabilities than non-associated chains that were equally common. The classifier was reported to diagnose cytomegalovirus status with high specificity and sensitivity in both the original and validation cohorts. It was suggested by the authors that the approach could potentially be generalized to other disease states and immunological phenotypes. A few of the identified cytomegalovirus-associated TCR beta chains were confirmed in vitro to be specific for cytomegalovirus antigens. A further reported finding was that TCR beta sequences accurately predicted the HLA-A and HLA-B alleles for most subjects in the first cohort. When HLA alleles, especially DR and DQ, strongly co-occurred, attributing TCR associations to individual alleles was difficult. In this cohort, only TCR beta chains were sequenced, and detectable features were limited by the absence of alpha or paired-chain data. Immune exposure information for the cohort was limited to CMV serostatus. An earlier analysis of roughly 570 of the donors showed that most TCR beta V segments appeared in productive rearrangements either about 87% or about 30% of the time, which broadly matched IMGT annotations. According to a later analysis, TCR association rates differed among HLA loci, with DRB1 alleles showing the most associated TCRs and HLA-C alleles showing the fewest. In a later analysis, most CMV-associated TCR beta chains were found to appear HLA-restricted, with HLA associations seemingly driven largely by CMV exposure. Because counts were too low, about 18 rarely observed V segments, including chromosome 9 orphons, were excluded from the earlier analysis of 587 of the donors.

In total, about 650 healthy bone marrow donors made up the cohort. At the time of sampling, every cohort member was nominally healthy, though immune exposures that went unrecorded were likely present. The donor was CMV seronegative and was included in the group of a few hundred seronegative cohort members. Each donor provided a peripheral blood sample, and peripheral blood mononuclear cells were used for TCR beta sequencing. Genomic DNA extraction from the blood cell samples was performed with the Qiagen DNeasy Blood Extraction Kit. Library construction relied on the immunoSEQ multiplex PCR assay. For the multiplex PCR, a mixture combining 60 forward primers for TCR Vbeta segments and 13 reverse primers for TCR Jbeta segments was used. The CDR3 region of rearranged TCR beta genes was amplified from genomic DNA with a multiplex PCR assay. Amplified TCR beta libraries were sequenced as 87-base-pair reads on the Illumina HiSeq System. The original pipeline was this. A later analysis tallied roughly 76 million unique TCR beta chains across the 700 or so repertoires, and approximately 12 million of those chains were shared by two or more donors. Raw reads were error-corrected and collapsed into unique sequences by a nearest-neighbor algorithm in which closely related sequences were merged to remove PCR and sequencing errors. To assign V, D and J gene segments, CDR3 sequences were aligned to IMGT reference sequences. For a sequence to be retained, at least a six-nucleotide match to both a V gene segment and a J gene segment was required. A rearrangement was called productive if the CDR3 had no stop codons and remained in frame with V and J, and every other rearrangement was called non-productive. Following IMGT convention, CDR3 was defined as the stretch from the second conserved V-encoded cysteine up to the conserved J-encoded phenylalanine. Sequences without an unambiguous match to a single V gene segment were excluded from the earlier analysis of almost 600 of the donors. An earlier analysis of 550 to 650 of the donors classified V segments as functional when productive rearrangements were above 56.7% and as segregating when the standard deviation between donors was above 5%. A statistical classification framework was built to diagnose cytomegalovirus status from the catalog of TCR beta chain sequences. A later analysis assigned V and J genes by comparing TCR nucleotide sequences with IMGT/GENE-DB human TR gene sequences. In a later analysis, CDR3 sequences and most-parsimonious VDJ recombination scenarios were assigned using the TCRdist pipeline. In a later analysis, each TCR beta chain was defined by its CDR3 amino acid sequence together with its V-gene family, and reads lacking a unique V-gene family were excluded. In a later analysis, some 600 highly shared, low-generation-probability nucleotide sequences were removed to address suspected cross-contamination and a sequencing artifact. For each public chain, a later analysis derived a clonal expansion index from normalized ranks of inferred template counts within each repertoire. In a later analysis, generation probabilities were computed with a VDJ recombination model fitted to out-of-frame rearrangements, and the resulting probabilities were checked against IGoR. Hypergeometric tests were used in a later analysis to score TCR-TCR, TCR-HLA and TCR-CMV co-occurrence, with a repertoire-size bias correction applied to the TCR pairs. To estimate false discovery rates, a later analysis permuted the HLA or CMV assignments 20 times. In a later analysis, co-occurring TCRs were grouped using DBSCAN, with TCRdist sequence similarity added in when clustering inside HLA-allele-positive subsets. Repertoires with fewer than 30,000 or more than 120,000 public chains, plus five repertoires with anomalous nucleotide sharing, were excluded from co-occurrence clustering. The immuneACCESS repertoire file appears here via TCRdb, limited to in-frame rearrangements. These files lack a portion of the clones; in checked studies, under half of the deficit traces to unresolved V genes, and the cause of the others is not known. V and J calls and clone size come straight from that table; D and trimming were deduced from the DNA. This sample has 81,000 or so clones in its table, and under 80% of those were observed once. Of the sample, around 4% is held by the ten largest clones.

A note on this clone: This clone's antigen is unknown. Base-call qualities are not available, and no considerably larger clone is one nucleotide away.

Sequencing was done on a sample of PBMCs. The TCR originated in a man between 60 and 75 years old in good health and CMV-seronegative.

The DNA reads as follows: TGTGCCAGCAATTTGCTCGGGTACCGAGCTTTCTTT. The resulting protein is CASNLLGYRAFF. The V and J genes are TRBV6-1 and TRBJ1-1; the D gene remains uncertain. CDR1 is given as MNHNS and CDR2 as SASEGT, both from the germline V gene. From its cysteine to its phenylalanine, the CDR3 spans 12 amino acids. Solely the CDR3 DNA is kept, with 36 bases framed from the first base. Trimming takes 7 bases from V and 10 bases from J, and the germline ends sit 16 bases apart.